This entry lists 24 T cell receptor beta chains sequenced from one sample in a study of T cells in Graves' hyperthyroidism and ophthalmopathy. Amplification yielded TCR beta CDR3 regions, with RNA transcripts as the source. The HTBI set primed first-round TCR CDR3 RT-PCR. TCRdb reprocessed the multiplex PCR reads with MiXCR, giving one entry per CDR3 protein. The sample records around 800,000 distinct CDR3 sequences, 35% to 40% being singletons. The sequencing input was blood. The receptor set was obtained from a young man with Graves' hyperthyroidism.

This clonotype was counted ten times or more. The rearrangement joins TRBV7-2 to TRBJ2-7, with 7 bases matching TRBD1. V was clipped by 11 bases and J by 6 bases; unmatched bases: 10. The CDR3 contains 12 residues. Germline CDR1 reads SGHTA; CDR2 reads FQGNSA. For the CDR3, the DNA is TGTGCCGGGTTGACAGGGACGAGCGAGCAGTACTTC. It specifies CAGLTGTSEQYF.

This clonotype was recorded a few times. The chain combines TRBV13 with TRBJ2-7; 7 bases agree with TRBD2. Trimming cost V 10 bases and J 4 bases; bases outside gene matches: 10. The CDR3 runs to 13 residues. Germline V CDR1 and CDR2: PRHDT, FYEKMQ (reference sequence). CDR3 loop: CATSQGGSYEQYF. CDR3 DNA sequence: TGTGCCACCAGTCAGGGCGGGAGTTACGAGCAGTACTTC.

In this sample, this clonotype turned up many times. This sequence joins TRBV12-3 or TRBV12-4 and TRBJ1-5; D gene unclear. V was trimmed by 5 bases and J by 11 bases, leaving 13 bases between them. This CDR3 comprises 12 residues. Here the CDR3 reads CASSVGHETQHF. CDR3 coding DNA: TGTGCCAGCAGTGTTGGCCACGAGACCCAGCATTTT.

This clonotype appeared many times. V gene TRBV29-1 combines with J gene TRBJ1-1; D gene uncertain. There are 11 residues in the CDR3. Looked up from germline, CDR1 is SQVTM and CDR2 is ANQGSEA. V was shortened by 4 bases and J by 4 bases, with 7 bases between the two germline ends. The CDR3 here is CSVGEGTEAFF. As DNA, the CDR3 is TGCAGCGTTGGTGAGGGCACTGAAGCTTTCTTT. The variable domain in full, completed from reference TRBV29-1 and TRBJ1-1, reads SAVISQKPSRDICQRGTSLTIQCQVDSQVTMMFWYRQQPGQSLTLIATANQGSEATYESGFVIDKFPISRPNLTFSTLTVSNMSPEDSSIYLCSVGEGTEAFFGQGTRLTVV.

The V and J genes are TRBV2 and TRBJ2-5; 9 bases map to TRBD1. In germline, CDR1 is SNHLY, CDR2 FYNNEI. V shed 11 bases and J 5 bases; nucleotides not matched to a gene: 12. The CDR3 is made up of 14 amino acids. CDR3 sequence: CASKGGTGRETQYF. CDR3 nucleotide sequence: TGTGCCTCCAAGGGCGGGACAGGGCGGGAGACCCAGTACTTC.

The chain carries TRBV9 and TRBJ2-5, with 8 nucleotides matching TRBD1. This CDR3 is 14 amino acids long. The V gene's germline CDR1 is SGDLS and CDR2 YYNGEE. V lost 4 bases, J lost 4 bases, and 6 bases stayed unmatched. CDR3 region: CASSQQGAGETQYF. The CDR3 bases are TGTGCCAGCAGCCAGCAGGGGGCGGGAGAGACCCAGTACTTC.

This clonotype was detected a few times. The chain links TRBV5-1 to TRBJ1-5; D gene uncertain. V lost 4 bases to trimming and J lost 0 bases, with 8 bases between them. The length of the CDR3 is 14 residues. The germline V gene encodes CDR1 SGHRS and CDR2 YFSETQ. As DNA, the CDR3 is TGCGCCAGCAGCCCCGGTTTTAGCAATCAGCCCCAGCATTTT. Translated, it gives CASSPGFSNQPQHF.

Details on this clonotype: A read error may explain this, as a much larger clone is one base away. The missing conserved phenylalanine or tryptophan at the end of this CDR3 makes a read error likely. The chain links TRBV7-9 to TRBJ1-1; unclear D gene. Trimming pared 7 bases from V and 7 bases from J, leaving 10 bases between. The CDR3 is 11 amino acids. Germline CDR1 SEHNR, CDR2 FQNEAQ (reference sequence). The CDR3 DNA sequence: TGTGCCAGCATCGCCGGGGTTGAAGCTTTCCTT. Protein product: CASIAGVEAFL.

This clonotype was counted only a few times. The chain recombines TRBV4-1 with TRBJ2-6; D uncertain. Trimming removed 9 bases from V and 6 bases from J, with 9 bases in between. CDR3 size: 12 residues. The germline CDR1 and CDR2 sequences are MGHRA and YSYEKL. In DNA form, the CDR3 reads TGCGCCAGGACTCTTGAGGCCAACGTCCTGACTTTC. Translating it yields CARTLEANVLTF.

The genes are TRBV29-1 and TRBJ2-5; 8 nucleotides agree with TRBD2. V gave up 8 bases and J gave up 3 bases; unmatched junction bases: 5. Per germline, CDR1 SQVTM and CDR2 ANQGSEA. CDR3 length: 12 amino acids. The CDR3 here is CSTGGGEETQYF. DNA of the CDR3: TGCAGCACCGGGGGGGGGGAAGAGACCCAGTACTTC. The complete variable domain, with remaining parts taken from reference TRBV29-1 and TRBJ2-5, reads SAVISQKPSRDICQRGTSLTIQCQVDSQVTMMFWYRQQPGQSLTLIATANQGSEATYESGFVIDKFPISRPNLTFSTLTVSNMSPEDSSIYLCSTGGGEETQYFGPGTRLLVL.

Comment on this clonotype: It may be a read error: a sequence one base away is much more abundant. The V and J genes are TRBV12-3 or TRBV12-4 and TRBJ2-5, with 8 bases fitting TRBD2. The CDR3 has 14 amino acids. Trimming took 3 bases from V and 2 from J; bases not matched to a gene: 2. The CDR3 is CASSLASGQETQYF. The CDR3 DNA follows: TGTGCCAGCAGTTTGGCTAGCGGGCAAGAGACCCAGTACTTC.

This clonotype was counted only a few times. The chain employs TRBV20-1 and TRBJ2-7, with D unresolved. CDR1 and CDR2 from the germline V gene are DFQATT and SNEGSKA (reference sequence). The CDR3 loop spans 13 amino acids. V was cut by 0 bases and J by 2 bases, with 8 bases left in between. CDR3 DNA sequence: TGCAGTGCTAGAGAGGACCCGCCCTACGAGCAGTACTTC. This translates into CSAREDPPYEQYF.

This clonotype showed up just a few times. The V call is TRBV12-3 or TRBV12-4, the J call TRBJ1-4, with 7 bases identical to TRBD1. The CDR3 contains 14 residues. V was pared by 5 bases and J by 3 bases, with 3 bases of the junction left unmatched. The CDR3 reads CASSTGAPNEKLFF. CDR3 DNA sequence: TGTGCCAGCAGTACAGGGGCACCTAATGAAAAACTGTTTTTT.

V usage is TRBV20-1 and J usage is TRBJ1-3; 7 nucleotides match TRBD1. Germline V gene sequence: CDR1 DFQATT, CDR2 SNEGSKA (reference sequence). With 6 bases clipped from V and 0 bases from J, the junction kept 8 bases outside the gene matches. The CDR3 consists of 15 residues. CDR3 protein: CSAVQGSLSGNTIYF. CDR3 in DNA: TGCAGTGCCGTACAGGGGTCGCTCTCTGGAAACACCATATATTTT.

The CDR3 protein is CSVGQINTEAFF. CDR3 DNA sequence: TGCAGCGTAGGTCAGATAAACACTGAAGCTTTCTTT. The V gene is TRBV29-1, the J gene TRBJ1-1; D gene ambiguous. Deletions cut 6 bases from V and 2 bases from J, with 10 bases between. CDR1 is SQVTM and CDR2 is ANQGSEA in the germline V gene. CDR3 length equals 12 residues.

The table lists this clonotype with many counts. The V and J genes are TRBV7-2 and TRBJ2-7, with 8 nucleotides matching TRBD1. This CDR3 has 13 amino acids. Trimming removed 6 bases from V and 6 bases from J; junction bases left unmatched: 7. Germline lookup yields CDR1 SGHTA and CDR2 FQGNSA. As DNA, the CDR3 is TGTGCCAGCAGGAGGACAGGGTGGGGCGAGCAGTACTTC. It specifies CASRRTGWGEQYF.

J is TRBJ1-5 and V is TRBV10-3; D unresolved. The CDR3 is made up of 13 amino acids. Germline V gene data show CDR1 as ENHRY and CDR2 as SYGVKD. Trimming removed 11 bases from V and 7 bases from J, with 18 bases in between. The DNA for the CDR3 is TGTGCCGTCCGGCCCCAAGGAGGGCAGCCCCAGCATTTT. It is translated as CAVRPQGGQPQHF.

The J gene is TRBJ1-1, the V gene TRBV12-3 or TRBV12-4; D call uncertain. V dropped 6 bases and J dropped 3 bases, with 11 bases sitting between them. The CDR3 runs to 13 residues. The CDR3 is CASSQDRHTEAFF. The DNA of the CDR3 is TGTGCCAGCAGCCAAGATCGCCACACTGAAGCTTTCTTT.

This clonotype was seen at least ten times. The V call is TRBV10-3, the J call TRBJ2-7, with 13 bases matching TRBD2. Trimming at V came to 5 bases and at J to 6 bases, leaving 10 bases not matched to a gene. In germline, CDR1 is ENHRY, CDR2 SYGVKD. CDR3 length equals 16 residues. The CDR3 spells CAISPGLAGSRGEQYF. The CDR3 bases are TGTGCCATCAGTCCGGGACTAGCGGGGTCGCGGGGCGAGCAGTACTTC.

The V gene is TRBV10-3, the J gene TRBJ1-1, with a possible D match to TRBD1 (5 bases). Germline V gene sequence: CDR1 ENHRY, CDR2 SYGVKD. The CDR3 totals 15 residues. Trimming pared 10 bases from V and 3 bases from J, leaving 21 bases between. CDR3 DNA: TGTGCCAGCTCCCCATATCGGGGCTTGGACACTGAAGCTTTCTTT. Translating it yields CASSPYRGLDTEAFF.

As to this clonotype: One junction end disagrees with the germline gene, perhaps due to a read error. This rearrangement joins TRBV5-1 to TRBJ1-4; no clear D gene. CDR1 SGHRS and CDR2 YFSETQ come from the germline V gene. This CDR3 comprises 15 residues. In nucleotides, the CDR3 is TGCGCCAGCAGCTGGGCCGGGGAAGCTAATGATAAACTGTTTTTT. Translation gives CASSWAGEANDKLFF.

This chain connects TRBV29-1 to TRBJ2-5; 11 nucleotides line up with TRBD2. Germline lookup yields CDR1 SQVTM and CDR2 ANQGSEA. The CDR3 runs to 14 residues. The V segment lost 8 bases and the J segment 4 bases; nucleotides outside the gene matches: 9. This chain's CDR3 is CSSQLAGGVETQYF. The CDR3 DNA sequence: TGCAGCAGCCAGCTAGCGGGAGGAGTAGAGACCCAGTACTTC.

This chain connects TRBV7-9 to TRBJ1-5; D gene ambiguous. This CDR3 contains 14 residues. V was trimmed by 5 bases and J by 5 bases, leaving 13 bases between them. Germline values: CDR1 SEHNR, CDR2 FQNEAQ (reference sequence). CDR3 nucleotides: TGTGCCAGCAGCCTCCGACACATAGATCAGCCCCAGCATTTT. The encoded protein is CASSLRHIDQPQHF.

V usage is TRBV7-9 and J usage is TRBJ1-2, with 7 bases lining up with TRBD1. Germline CDR1 and CDR2: SEHNR and FQNEAQ (reference sequence). The ends lost 5 bases at V and 8 bases at J; junction bases unmatched: 5. The CDR3 totals 12 residues. The CDR3 spells CASSKPGQGYTF. For the CDR3, the DNA is TGTGCCAGCAGCAAGCCGGGACAGGGCTACACCTTC.